This entry lists 14 T cell receptor beta chains sequenced from one sample in a study of regulatory T cells in long-lasting Graves disease. Time point of the sample: persistent/refractory GD, antithyroid drugs over 5 years with positive TRAb. Preparation of the TCR library used RNA extracted from PBMCs. To make TCR beta libraries, researchers used iRepertoire HTBI primers and Arm-PCR of CDR3 regions. TCRdb fed the multiplex PCR reads into MiXCR, producing one record per CDR3 protein. The sample has about 450,000 distinct CDR3 sequences, roughly a quarter seen once. Source: peripheral blood mononuclear cells (PBMCs), taken when the disease was refractory, from a patient treated with antithyroid drugs. The receptors stem from a female donor with Graves disease.

The CDR3 DNA sequence: TGTGCCTCAAAGGTGCCTAGCACAGATACGCAGTATTTT. Translated, it gives CASKVPSTDTQYF. This chain joins TRBV2 and TRBJ2-3; D call uncertain. The germline V gene encodes CDR1 SNHLY and CDR2 FYNNEI. The CDR3 has 13 residues. V dropped 11 bases and J dropped 0 bases, with 12 bases sitting between them.

This clonotype was observed at least ten times. The chain joins TRBV12-3 or TRBV12-4 to TRBJ1-1; perhaps TRBD1 as D (5 bases). Trimming removed 2 bases at V and 4 bases at J, with 8 bases between. The CDR3 has 13 residues. The CDR3 region is CASSLQGPTEAFF. The CDR3 DNA reads TGTGCCAGCAGTTTACAGGGTCCCACTGAAGCTTTCTTT.

The rearrangement links TRBV7-2 to TRBJ2-7; a possible D gene is TRBD1 (5 bases). V shed 1 base and J shed 4 bases, with 17 bases lying between them. Germline CDR1 and CDR2: SGHTA and FQGNSA. The CDR3 loop spans 16 amino acids. As DNA, the CDR3 is TGTGCCAGCAGCTTAGAATCGCAGGGTTGGGGATACGAGCAGTACTTC. Protein product: CASSLESQGWGYEQYF.

This clonotype was detected only a few times. The chain combines TRBV30 with TRBJ2-5; the D gene is possibly TRBD2 (7 bases). Between the trimmed V and J ends, which lost 3 bases and 1 base, there was a span of 15 bases. The CDR3 runs 15 residues. CDR1 and CDR2 (germline): GTSNPN, SVGIG (reference sequence). CDR3 sequence reads: CAWRGGGAAQETQYF. As DNA, the CDR3 is TGTGCCTGGAGGGGAGGGGGGGCCGCCCAAGAGACCCAGTACTTC.

J is TRBJ2-2 and V is TRBV6-1; D not certain. The CDR3 is made up of 14 amino acids. The germline gives CDR1 MNHNS, CDR2 SASEGT. V gave up 8 bases and J gave up 2 bases, with 12 bases separating them. CDR3 DNA: TGTGCCAGCCTCCCTCTCTTCAACACCGGGGAGCTGTTTTTT. Encoded protein: CASLPLFNTGELFF.

J is TRBJ2-7 and V is TRBV20-1, with D perhaps given as TRBD1 or TRBD2 (6 bases each). This CDR3 is 14 amino acids long. V shed 0 bases and J shed 4 bases, with 13 bases lying between them. Per the germline V gene, CDR1 is DFQATT and CDR2 is SNEGSKA (reference sequence). The CDR3 nucleotides are TGCAGTGCTAGAGAAGGGGGGAGCGGGTACGAGCAGTACTTC. Translated, it gives CSAREGGSGYEQYF.

This clonotype was recorded many times. The J gene is TRBJ2-7, the V gene TRBV28, with D possibly TRBD2 on 5 matching bases. The CDR3 contains 17 residues. Germline V lookup: CDR1 MDHEN, CDR2 SYDVKM. V lost 2 bases, J lost 2 bases, and 19 bases lay in between. The CDR3: CASSLIGLAGWTYEQYF. The CDR3 DNA sequence: TGTGCCAGCAGTTTAATCGGGTTGGCGGGTTGGACCTACGAGCAGTACTTC.

This clonotype has only a few counts. The chain links TRBV7-2 to TRBJ2-2; D perhaps matches TRBD1 (5 bases). Trimming removed 8 bases at V and 5 bases at J, with 9 bases between. The CDR3 is 12 amino acids. Germline V CDR1 and CDR2: SGHTA, FQGNSA. The chain's CDR3 is CASGRATGELFF. DNA of the CDR3: TGTGCCAGCGGCAGGGCGACCGGGGAGCTGTTTTTT.

The chain uses TRBV28 and TRBJ1-3; D is undetermined. Germline values: CDR1 MDHEN, CDR2 SYDVKM. The CDR3 contains 15 residues. Trimming removed 4 bases at V and 3 bases at J, with 13 bases between. The CDR3 region is CASSSQRVSGNTIYF. In DNA form, the CDR3 reads TGTGCCAGCAGTTCCCAGAGAGTGAGTGGAAACACCATATATTTT.

CDR3 nucleotides: TGTGCCAGCAGAGACCGATTGGGGGTGAACTACGAGCAGTACTTC. This codes for CASRDRLGVNYEQYF. The genes are TRBV2 and TRBJ2-7; D may be TRBD1 or TRBD2 (5 bases each). The CDR3 has 15 amino acids. Trimming removed 6 bases from V and 3 bases from J, with 18 bases in between. Germline V gene lookup returns CDR1 SNHLY and CDR2 FYNNEI.

This clonotype occurred a few times. Because the CDR3's place on the DNA is in doubt, the DNA is left out and the CDR3 is given as listed by TCRdb. The genes are TRBV29-1 and TRBJ1-1. 14 amino acids form the CDR3, both terminal residues included. Germline CDR1 and CDR2: SQVTM and ANQGSEA. The CDR3 sequence: CSVGGGAGSTEALF.

This chain connects TRBV20-1 to TRBJ2-1; 10 bases fit TRBD2. The length of the CDR3 is 13 residues. V dropped 8 bases and J dropped 8; count of bases not matched to a gene: 9. Germline V gene data show CDR1 as DFQATT and CDR2 as SNEGSKA (reference sequence). CDR3 loop: CSPEREGLYEQFF. In nucleotides, the CDR3 is TGCAGTCCCGAGCGGGAGGGCCTCTATGAGCAGTTCTTC.

This chain uses TRBV6-4 with TRBJ2-3; possibly TRBD1 for D (5 bases). Germline loops: CDR1 MRHNA, CDR2 SNTAGT. Trimming cost V 6 bases and J 2 bases, with 12 bases left between them. This CDR3 contains 14 residues. The CDR3: CASRTQGYTDTQYF. The CDR3 DNA reads as TGTGCCAGCAGAACTCAGGGCTACACAGATACGCAGTATTTT.

This sequence joins TRBV5-4 and TRBJ1-2, with TRBD1 matching 7 bases. Per germline, CDR1 SGHNT and CDR2 YYREEE (reference sequence). The CDR3 sequence is 14 residues long. The trim removed 4 bases at V and 0 bases at J, leaving 3 bases unmatched. The DNA for the CDR3 is TGTGCCAGCAGCCCAGGACAGGCTAACTATGGCTACACCTTC. It is translated as CASSPGQANYGYTF.